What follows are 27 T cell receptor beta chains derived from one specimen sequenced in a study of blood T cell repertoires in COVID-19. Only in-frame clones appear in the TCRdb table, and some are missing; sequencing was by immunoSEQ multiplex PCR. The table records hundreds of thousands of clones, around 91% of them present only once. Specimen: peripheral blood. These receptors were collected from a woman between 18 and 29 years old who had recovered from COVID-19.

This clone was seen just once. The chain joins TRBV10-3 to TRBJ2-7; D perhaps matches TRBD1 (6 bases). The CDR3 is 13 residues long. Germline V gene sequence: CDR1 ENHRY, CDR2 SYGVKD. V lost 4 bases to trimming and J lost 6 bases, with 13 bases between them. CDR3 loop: CAISGTGRVEQYV. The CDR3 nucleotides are TGTGCCATCAGTGGAACAGGGCGAGTCGAGCAGTACGTC.

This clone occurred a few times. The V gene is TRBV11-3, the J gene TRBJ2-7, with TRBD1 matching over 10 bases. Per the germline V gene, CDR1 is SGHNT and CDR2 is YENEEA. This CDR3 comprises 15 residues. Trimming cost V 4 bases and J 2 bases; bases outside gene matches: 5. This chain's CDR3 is CASSSGQGGTYEQYV. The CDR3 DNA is TGTGCCAGCAGCTCCGGACAGGGGGGTACCTACGAGCAGTACGTC.

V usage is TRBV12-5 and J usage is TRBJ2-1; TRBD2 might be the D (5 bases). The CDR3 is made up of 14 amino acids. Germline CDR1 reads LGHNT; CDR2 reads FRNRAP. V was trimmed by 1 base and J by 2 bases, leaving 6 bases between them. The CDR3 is CASGLGLTYNEQFF. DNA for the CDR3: TGTGCTAGTGGTTTGGGACTAACCTACAATGAGCAGTTCTTC.

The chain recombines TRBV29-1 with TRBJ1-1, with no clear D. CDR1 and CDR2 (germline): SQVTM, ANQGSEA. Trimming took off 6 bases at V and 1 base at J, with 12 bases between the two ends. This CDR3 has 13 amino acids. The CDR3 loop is CSVAHRGNTEAFF. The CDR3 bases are TGCAGCGTCGCACATCGGGGGAACACTGAAGCTTTCTTT.

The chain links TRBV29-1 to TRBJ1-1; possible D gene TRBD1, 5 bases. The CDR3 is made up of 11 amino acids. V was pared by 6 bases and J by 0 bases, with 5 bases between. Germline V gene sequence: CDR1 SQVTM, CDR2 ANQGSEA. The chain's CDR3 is CSVDMNTEAFF. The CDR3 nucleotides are TGCAGCGTGGACATGAACACTGAAGCTTTCTTT.

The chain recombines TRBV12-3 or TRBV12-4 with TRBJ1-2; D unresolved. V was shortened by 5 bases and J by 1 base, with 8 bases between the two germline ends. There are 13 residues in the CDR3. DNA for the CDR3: TGTGCCAGCAGTCCGAGGGATAACTATGGCTACACCTTC. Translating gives CASSPRDNYGYTF.

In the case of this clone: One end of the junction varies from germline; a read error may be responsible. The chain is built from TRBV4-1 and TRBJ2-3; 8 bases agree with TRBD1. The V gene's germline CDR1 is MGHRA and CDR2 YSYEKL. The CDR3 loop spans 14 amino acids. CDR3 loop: CASGQGINTRIPIF. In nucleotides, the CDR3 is TGCGCCAGCGGACAGGGAATCAACACCAGAATCCCCATTTTT.

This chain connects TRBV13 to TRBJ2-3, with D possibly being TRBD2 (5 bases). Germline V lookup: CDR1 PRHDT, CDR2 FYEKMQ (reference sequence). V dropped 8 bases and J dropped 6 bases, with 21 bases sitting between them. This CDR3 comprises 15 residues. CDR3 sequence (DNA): TGTGCCAGCGCCACCTCCGGACTTTACAAGGATACGCAGTATTTT. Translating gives CASATSGLYKDTQYF.

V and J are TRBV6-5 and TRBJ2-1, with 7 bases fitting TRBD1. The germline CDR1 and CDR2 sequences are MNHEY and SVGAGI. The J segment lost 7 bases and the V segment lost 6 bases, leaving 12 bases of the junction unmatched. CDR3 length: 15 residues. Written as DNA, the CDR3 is TGTGCCAGCAGAAAAGGGGCGGCAGGGGGTAATGAGCAGTTCTTC. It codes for CASRKGAAGGNEQFF.

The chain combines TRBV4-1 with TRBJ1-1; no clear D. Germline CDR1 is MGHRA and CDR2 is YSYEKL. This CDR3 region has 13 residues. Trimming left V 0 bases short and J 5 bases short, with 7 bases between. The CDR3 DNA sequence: TGCGCCAGCAGCCAAGAGAAGCGGACTGAAGCTTTCTTT. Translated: CASSQEKRTEAFF.

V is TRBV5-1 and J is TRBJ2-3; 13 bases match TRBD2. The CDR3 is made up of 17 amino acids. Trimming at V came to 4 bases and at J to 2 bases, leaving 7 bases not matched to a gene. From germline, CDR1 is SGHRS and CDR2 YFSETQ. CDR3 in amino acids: CASSGGTSGALTDTQYF. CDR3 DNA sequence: TGCGCCAGCAGCGGCGGGACTAGCGGGGCCCTCACAGATACGCAGTATTTT.

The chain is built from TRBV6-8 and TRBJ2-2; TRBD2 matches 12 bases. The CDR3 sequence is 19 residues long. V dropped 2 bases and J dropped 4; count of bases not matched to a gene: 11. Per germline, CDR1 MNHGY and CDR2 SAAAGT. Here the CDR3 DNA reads TGTGCCAGCAGTTACAATCGGGGACTAGCGGGCGTTGGCACCGGGGAGCTGTTTTTT. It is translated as CASSYNRGLAGVGTGELFF.

This CDR3 is CASGPTSGNSYEQYV. CDR3 bases: TGTGCCAGCGGCCCCACCAGCGGGAACTCCTACGAGCAGTACGTC. The genes are TRBV25-1 and TRBJ2-7, with 7 bases fitting TRBD2. The CDR3 length is 15 residues. Looked up from germline, CDR1 is MGHDK and CDR2 is SYGVNS. V shed 8 bases, J shed 0 bases, and the junction held 10 bases outside the gene matches.

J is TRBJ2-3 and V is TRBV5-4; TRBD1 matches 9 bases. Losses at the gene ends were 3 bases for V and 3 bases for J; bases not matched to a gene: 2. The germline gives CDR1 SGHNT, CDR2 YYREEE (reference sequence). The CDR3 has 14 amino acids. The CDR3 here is CASSYGQGTDTQYF. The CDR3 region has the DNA TGTGCCAGCAGCTACGGACAGGGGACAGATACGCAGTATTTT.

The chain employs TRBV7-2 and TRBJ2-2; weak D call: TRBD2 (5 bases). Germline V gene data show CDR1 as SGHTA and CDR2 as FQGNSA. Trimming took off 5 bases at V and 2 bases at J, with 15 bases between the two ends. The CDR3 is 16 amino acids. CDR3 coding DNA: TGTGCCAGCAGCCCACTAGGGATACTAAACACCGGGGAGCTGTTTTTT. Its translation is CASSPLGILNTGELFF.

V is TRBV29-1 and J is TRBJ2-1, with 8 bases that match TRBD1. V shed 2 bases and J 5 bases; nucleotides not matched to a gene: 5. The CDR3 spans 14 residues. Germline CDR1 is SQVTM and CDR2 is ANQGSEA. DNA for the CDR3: TGCAGCGTTGAAAGGGACAGGACCAACAATGAGCAGTTCTTC. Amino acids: CSVERDRTNNEQFF.

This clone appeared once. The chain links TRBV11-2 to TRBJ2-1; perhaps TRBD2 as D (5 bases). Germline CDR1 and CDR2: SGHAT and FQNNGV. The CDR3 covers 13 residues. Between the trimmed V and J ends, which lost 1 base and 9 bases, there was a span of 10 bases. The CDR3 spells CASSLVSGSEQFF. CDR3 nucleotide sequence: TGTGCCAGCAGCTTAGTATCGGGGAGTGAGCAGTTCTTC.

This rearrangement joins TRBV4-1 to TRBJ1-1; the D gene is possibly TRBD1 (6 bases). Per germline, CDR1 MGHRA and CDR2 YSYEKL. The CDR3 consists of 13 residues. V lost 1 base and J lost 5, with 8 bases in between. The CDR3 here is CASSQAQGTEAFF. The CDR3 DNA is TGCGCCAGCAGCCAAGCACAGGGAACTGAAGCTTTCTTT.

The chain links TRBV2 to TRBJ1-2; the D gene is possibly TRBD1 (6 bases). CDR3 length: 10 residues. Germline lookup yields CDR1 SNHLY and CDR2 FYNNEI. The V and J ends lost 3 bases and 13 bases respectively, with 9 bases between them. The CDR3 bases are TGTGCCAGCAGTGACGGGACAAGCACCTTC. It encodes CASSDGTSTF.

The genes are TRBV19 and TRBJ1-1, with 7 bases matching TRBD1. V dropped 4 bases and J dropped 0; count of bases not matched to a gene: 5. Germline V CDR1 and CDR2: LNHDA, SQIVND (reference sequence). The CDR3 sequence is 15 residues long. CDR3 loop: CASSTGTALNTEAFF. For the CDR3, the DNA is TGTGCCAGTAGTACGGGGACAGCCTTGAACACTGAAGCTTTCTTT.

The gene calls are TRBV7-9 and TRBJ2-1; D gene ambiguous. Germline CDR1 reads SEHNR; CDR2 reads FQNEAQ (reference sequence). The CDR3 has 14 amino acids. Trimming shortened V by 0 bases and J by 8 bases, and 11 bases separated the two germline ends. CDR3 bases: TGTGCCAGCAGCTTAGCCCGCAGGTCCCATGAGCAGTTCTTC. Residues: CASSLARRSHEQFF. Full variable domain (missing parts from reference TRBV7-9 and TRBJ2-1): DTGVSQNPRHKITKRGQNVTFRCDPISEHNRLYWYRQTLGQGPEFLTYFQNEAQLEKSRLLSDRFSAERPKGSFSTLEIQRTEQGDSAMYLCASSLARRSHEQFFGPGTRLTVL.

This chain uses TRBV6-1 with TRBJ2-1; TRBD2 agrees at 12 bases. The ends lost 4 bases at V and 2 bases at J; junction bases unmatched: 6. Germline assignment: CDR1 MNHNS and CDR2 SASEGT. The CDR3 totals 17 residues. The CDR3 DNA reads TGTGCCAGCAGTGGACTAGCGGGAGTAGTAACCTACAATGAGCAGTTCTTC. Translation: CASSGLAGVVTYNEQFF.

CDR3 DNA: TGTGCCAGTAGTGTTCAGGGGGTATCCGGGGAGCTGTTTTTT. Residues: CASSVQGVSGELFF. The V and J genes are TRBV19 and TRBJ2-2; 7 nucleotides match TRBD1. Germline V lookup: CDR1 LNHDA, CDR2 SQIVND (reference sequence). The ends lost 5 bases at V and 6 bases at J; junction bases unmatched: 6. The CDR3 has 14 residues.

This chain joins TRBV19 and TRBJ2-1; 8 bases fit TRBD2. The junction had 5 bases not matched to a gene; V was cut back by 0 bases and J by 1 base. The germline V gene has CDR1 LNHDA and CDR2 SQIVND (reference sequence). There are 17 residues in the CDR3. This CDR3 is CASSIEAGGLSYNEQFF. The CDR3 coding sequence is TGTGCCAGTAGTATAGAGGCGGGAGGACTTTCCTACAATGAGCAGTTCTTC.

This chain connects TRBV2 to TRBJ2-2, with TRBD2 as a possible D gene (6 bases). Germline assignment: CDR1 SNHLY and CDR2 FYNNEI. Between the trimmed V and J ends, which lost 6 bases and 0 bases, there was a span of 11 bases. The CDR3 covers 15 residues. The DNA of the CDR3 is TGTGCCAGCAGAGTCCTAGCGTCGAACACCGGGGAGCTGTTTTTT. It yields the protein CASRVLASNTGELFF.

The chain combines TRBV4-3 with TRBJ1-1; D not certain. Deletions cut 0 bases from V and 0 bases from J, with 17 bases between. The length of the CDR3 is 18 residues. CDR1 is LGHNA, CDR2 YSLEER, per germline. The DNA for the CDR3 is TGCGCCAGCAGCCAAGAGTTCAACTATCGGATTTTGAACACTGAAGCTTTCTTT. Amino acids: CASSQEFNYRILNTEAFF.

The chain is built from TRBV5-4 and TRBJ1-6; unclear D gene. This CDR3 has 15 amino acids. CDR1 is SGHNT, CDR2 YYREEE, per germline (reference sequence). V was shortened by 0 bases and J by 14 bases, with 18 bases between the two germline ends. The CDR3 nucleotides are TGTGCCAGCAGCTTGGCGGCAGGCCGCCGAAGATCCCTCCACTTT. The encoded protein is CASSLAAGRRRSLHF.